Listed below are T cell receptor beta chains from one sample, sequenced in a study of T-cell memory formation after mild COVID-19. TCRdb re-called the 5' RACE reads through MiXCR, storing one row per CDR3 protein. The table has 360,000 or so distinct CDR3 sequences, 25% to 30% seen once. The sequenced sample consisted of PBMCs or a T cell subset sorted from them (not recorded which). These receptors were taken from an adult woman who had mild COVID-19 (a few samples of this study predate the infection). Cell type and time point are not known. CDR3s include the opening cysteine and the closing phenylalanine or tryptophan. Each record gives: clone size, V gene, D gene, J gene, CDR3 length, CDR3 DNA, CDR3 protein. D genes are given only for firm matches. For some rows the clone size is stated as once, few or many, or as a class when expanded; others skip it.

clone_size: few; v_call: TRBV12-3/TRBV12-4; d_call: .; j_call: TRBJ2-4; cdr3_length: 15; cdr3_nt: TGTGCCAGCAGTTTAGATCCTATAGCCAAAAACATTCAGTACTTC; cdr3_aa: CASSLDPIAKNIQYF
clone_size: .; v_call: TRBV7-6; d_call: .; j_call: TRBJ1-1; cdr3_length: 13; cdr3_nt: TGTGCCAGCAGCTGGGCAGGGAGAACTGAAGCTTTCTTT; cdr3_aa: CASSWAGRTEAFF
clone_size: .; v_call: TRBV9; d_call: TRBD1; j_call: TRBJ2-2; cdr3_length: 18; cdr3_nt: TGTGCCAGCAGCGCCGCCCGAGGGACAGGGGGTAACACCGGGGAGCTGTTTTTT; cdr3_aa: CASSAARGTGGNTGELFF
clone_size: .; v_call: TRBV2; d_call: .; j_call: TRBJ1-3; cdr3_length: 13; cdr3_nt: TGTGCCAGCAGCGGGCACTCTGGAAACACCATATATTTT; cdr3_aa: CASSGHSGNTIYF
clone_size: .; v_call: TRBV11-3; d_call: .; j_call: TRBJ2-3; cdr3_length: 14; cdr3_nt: TGTGCCAGCAGCCTCCATCATGGGGCAGATACGCAGTATTTT; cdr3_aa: CASSLHHGADTQYF
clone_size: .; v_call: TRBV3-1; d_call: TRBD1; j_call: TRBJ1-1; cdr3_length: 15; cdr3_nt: TGTGCCAGCAGCCGGGAAGGGACAGGGGGCGCTGAAGCTTTCTTT; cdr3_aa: CASSREGTGGAEAFF
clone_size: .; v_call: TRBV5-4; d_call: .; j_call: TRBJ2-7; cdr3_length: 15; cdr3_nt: TGTGCCAGCAGCTTGGCCATCTACCCCTCGGGGGAGCAGTACTTC; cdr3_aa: CASSLAIYPSGEQYF
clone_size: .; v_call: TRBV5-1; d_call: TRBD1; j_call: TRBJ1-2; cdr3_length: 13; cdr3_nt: TGCGCCAGCAGCGGGACAGGGGGCTATGGCTACACCTTC; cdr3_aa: CASSGTGGYGYTF
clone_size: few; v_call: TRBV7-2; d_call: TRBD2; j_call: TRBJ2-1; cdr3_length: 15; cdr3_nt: TGTGCCAGCAGCTTAATAGCGGGGGGGCAGAATGAGCAGTTCTTC; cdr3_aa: CASSLIAGGQNEQFF
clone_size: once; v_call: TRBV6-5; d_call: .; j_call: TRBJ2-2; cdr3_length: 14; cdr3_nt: TGTGCCAGCCGAGGGACTTCGAACACCGGGGAGCTGTTTTTT; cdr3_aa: CASRGTSNTGELFF
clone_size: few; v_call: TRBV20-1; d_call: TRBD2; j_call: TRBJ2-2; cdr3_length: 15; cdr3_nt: TGCAGTGCTAGAGAAGCTAGCGGGAAGGGCGGGGAGCTGTTTTTT; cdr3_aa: CSAREASGKGGELFF
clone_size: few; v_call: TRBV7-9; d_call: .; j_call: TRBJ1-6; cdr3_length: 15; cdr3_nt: TGTGCCAGCAGCTTTGACCAGGGATCTAATTCACCCCTCCACTTT; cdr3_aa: CASSFDQGSNSPLHF
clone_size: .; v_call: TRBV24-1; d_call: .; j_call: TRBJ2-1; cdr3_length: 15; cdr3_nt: TGTGCCACCAGTGATTGGCGGGGGCCGGGGAATGAGCAGTTCTTC; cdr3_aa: CATSDWRGPGNEQFF
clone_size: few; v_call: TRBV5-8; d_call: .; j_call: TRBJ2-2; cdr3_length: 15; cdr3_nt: TGTGCCAGCAGCCGGCGGGGAGTAGGCACCGGGGAGCTGTTTTTT; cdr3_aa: CASSRRGVGTGELFF
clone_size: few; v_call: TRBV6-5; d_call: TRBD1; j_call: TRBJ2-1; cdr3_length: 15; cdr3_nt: TGTGCCAGCAAATTTGGACAGGGAAGGTACAATGAGCAGTTCTTC; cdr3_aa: CASKFGQGRYNEQFF
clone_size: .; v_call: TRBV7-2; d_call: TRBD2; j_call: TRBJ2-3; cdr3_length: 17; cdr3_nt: TGTGCCAGCAGCCCTCGGAGGAGCGGGGGGGCCACAGATACGCAGTATTTT; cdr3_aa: CASSPRRSGGATDTQYF
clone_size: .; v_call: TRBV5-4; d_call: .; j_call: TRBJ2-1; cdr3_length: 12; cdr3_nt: TGTGCCAGCAGCTTCGGTTTCGATGAGCAGTTCTTC; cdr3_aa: CASSFGFDEQFF